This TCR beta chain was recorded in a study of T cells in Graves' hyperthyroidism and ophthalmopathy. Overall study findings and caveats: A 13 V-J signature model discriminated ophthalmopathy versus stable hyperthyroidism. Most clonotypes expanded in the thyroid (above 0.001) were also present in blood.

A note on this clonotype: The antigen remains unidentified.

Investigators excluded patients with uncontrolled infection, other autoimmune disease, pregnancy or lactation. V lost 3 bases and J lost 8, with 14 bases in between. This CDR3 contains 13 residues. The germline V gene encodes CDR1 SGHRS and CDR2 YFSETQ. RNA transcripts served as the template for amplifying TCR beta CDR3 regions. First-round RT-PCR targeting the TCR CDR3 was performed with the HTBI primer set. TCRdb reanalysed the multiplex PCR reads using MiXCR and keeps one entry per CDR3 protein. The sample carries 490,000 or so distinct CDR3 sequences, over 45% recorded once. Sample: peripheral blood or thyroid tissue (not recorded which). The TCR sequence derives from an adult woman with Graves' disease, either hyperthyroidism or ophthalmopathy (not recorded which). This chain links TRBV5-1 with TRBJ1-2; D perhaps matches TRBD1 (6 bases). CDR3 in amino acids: CASSSPGAGGYTF. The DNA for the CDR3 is TGCGCCAGCAGCTCGCCGGGGGCCGGAGGCTACACCTTC.